This TCR beta chain was identified in a study of blood T cell repertoires in COVID-19. Study as a whole: The cDNA or gDNA used as material had been derived from T cells, B-cell-depleted T cells, or PBMCs.

This clone was found a few times. Sequencing was performed with immunoSEQ multiplex PCR; in TCRdb, only in-frame clones are kept and a portion is missing. The table has approximately 270,000 clones, 70% to 90% seen once. Trimming took 1 base from V and 7 from J; bases not matched to a gene: 4. Germline values: CDR1 SGHRS, CDR2 YFSETQ. The CDR3 contains 13 residues. Participant age was roughly 18 to 100 years, and participants resided in about two dozen US areas. Assignment of participants to cohorts was predicated upon participant-reported clinical history. In Cohort 3, a recovered donor had either two negative PCRs, clearance, or symptom resolution.

The TCR sequence derives from a woman aged 25 to 39 who had recovered from COVID-19. The sample was PBMCs or T cells enriched from blood (not recorded which). The chain combines TRBV5-1 with TRBJ2-7, with 8 positions matching TRBD1. Here the CDR3 DNA reads TGCGCCAGCAGCTTGTTGACAGGGGATGAGCAGTACTTC. Protein product: CASSLLTGDEQYF.